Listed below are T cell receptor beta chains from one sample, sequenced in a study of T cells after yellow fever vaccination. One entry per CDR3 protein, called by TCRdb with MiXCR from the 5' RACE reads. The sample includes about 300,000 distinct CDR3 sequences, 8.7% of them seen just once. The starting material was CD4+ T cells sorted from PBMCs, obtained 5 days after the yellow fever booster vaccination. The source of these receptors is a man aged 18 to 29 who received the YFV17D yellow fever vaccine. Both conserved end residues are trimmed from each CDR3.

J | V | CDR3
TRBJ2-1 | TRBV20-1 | SARGGTSLADEQF
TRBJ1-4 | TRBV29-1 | SVLGGQSNEKLF
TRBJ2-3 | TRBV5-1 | ASSPPSAGLTDTQY
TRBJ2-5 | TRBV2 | ASSGKALPGETQY
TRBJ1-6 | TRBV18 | ASSPTHNSPLH
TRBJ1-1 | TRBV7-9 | ASSLSGTANTEAF
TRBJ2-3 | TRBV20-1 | SAGGGATADTQY
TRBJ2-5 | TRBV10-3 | AISSSGGSETQY
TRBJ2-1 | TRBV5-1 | ASRSPSSYNEQF
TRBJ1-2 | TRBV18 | ASSPRGQANYGYT
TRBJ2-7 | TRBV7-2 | ASSLNRGYEQY
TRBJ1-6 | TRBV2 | ASRGEQGGSAPLH
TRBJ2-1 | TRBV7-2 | ASSLVSGGAYNEQF
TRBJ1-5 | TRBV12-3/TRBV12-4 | ASSSGAGQPQH
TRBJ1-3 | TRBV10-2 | ASSVTEGNTIY
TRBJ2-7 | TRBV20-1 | SARRPRGPGDEQY
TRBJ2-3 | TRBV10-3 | AVGLLETDTQY
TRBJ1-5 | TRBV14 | ASSPTGSWLQPQH
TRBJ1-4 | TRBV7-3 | ASSQGQGEKLF
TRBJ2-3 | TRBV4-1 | ASSQRQSAQY
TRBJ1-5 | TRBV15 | ATSRDIGANQPQH
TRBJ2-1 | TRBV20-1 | SARDPGGGTGEQF
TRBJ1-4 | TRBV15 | ATSTAGATNEKLF
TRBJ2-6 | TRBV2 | ASSRDNSGANVLT
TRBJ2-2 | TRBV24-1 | ATSPGQNTGELF
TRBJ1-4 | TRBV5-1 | ASSLAQAPSTNEKLF
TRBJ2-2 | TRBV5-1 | ASSLGLAGYMELF
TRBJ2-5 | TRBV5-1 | ASSPQGLASETQY
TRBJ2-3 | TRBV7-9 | ASSLTVDGGDTQY
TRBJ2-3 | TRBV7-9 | ASSLTSGAEDTQY
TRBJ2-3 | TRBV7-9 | ASSLFRGLAGLTQY
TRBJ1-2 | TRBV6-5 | ASRNGRGLGYGYT
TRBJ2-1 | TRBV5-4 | ASRTGTGGDEQF
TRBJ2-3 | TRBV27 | ASSLGLAGQDTQY
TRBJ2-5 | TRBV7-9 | ATTKGGSRAETQY
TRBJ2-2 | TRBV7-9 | ASSSRTGTENTGELF
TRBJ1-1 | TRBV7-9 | ASSSDREGTEAF
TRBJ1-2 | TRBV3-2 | ASSQDEGDRHYGYT
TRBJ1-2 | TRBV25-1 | ASSGTAGYT
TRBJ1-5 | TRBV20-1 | SASRPNQPQH
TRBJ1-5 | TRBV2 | ASIPREGQPQH
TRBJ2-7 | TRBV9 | ASRDPLGEQY
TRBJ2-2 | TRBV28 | ASSLSDGTGELF
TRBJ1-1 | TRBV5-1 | ASRDPANTEAF
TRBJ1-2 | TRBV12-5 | ASGLMGNYGYT
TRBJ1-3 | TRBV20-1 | SAYDRASGNTIY
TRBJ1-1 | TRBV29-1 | SAGTGNTEAF
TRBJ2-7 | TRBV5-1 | ASSSTGEAYEQY